This T cell receptor beta chain was sequenced for a study of T-cell memory formation after mild COVID-19. Whole-study results and caveats: Clones that shrank (day 15 to 85) were balanced CD4/CD8, whereas later expanders leaned CD4+. Whether second-wave clones peaking at day 37 were SARS-CoV-2 specific went unconfirmed.

TCRdb used MiXCR to reprocess the 5' RACE reads, holding one entry per CDR3 protein. The sample yields roughly 610,000 distinct CDR3 sequences, around 15% seen once. This clonotype has more than one count but fewer than ten. Its specificity is unknown. CDR1 and CDR2 (germline): SGHRS, YFSETQ. V dropped 4 bases and J dropped 1; count of bases not matched to a gene: 6. This CDR3 is built from 16 residues. The source is an adult woman who had mild COVID-19 (a few samples of this study predate the infection). Cell type and time point are not known. Sequencing was performed on PBMCs or a T cell subset sorted from them (not recorded which). V usage is TRBV5-1 and J usage is TRBJ2-2, with TRBD1 matching 8 bases. The CDR3 protein is CASSQQGVQNTGELFF. DNA for the CDR3: TGCGCCAGCAGCCAACAGGGGGTACAGAACACCGGGGAGCTGTTTTTT.